This entry is about one T cell receptor beta chain. Clones were read by immunoSEQ multiplex PCR, and TCRdb kept only the in-frame ones, dropping some. This table has some 60,000 clones, around 85% appearing once. V lost 2 bases, J lost 5 bases, and 24 bases lay in between. The length of the CDR3 is 18 residues. CDR1 and CDR2 (germline): SEHNR, FQNEAQ (reference sequence). The sample belongs to a study of OX40 agonist ivuxolimab in advanced cancers. Study context: Three patients showed partial responses: one hepatocellular carcinoma and two cutaneous melanoma cases.

This sequence joins TRBV7-9 and TRBJ2-5; D is tentatively TRBD1 or TRBD2 (5 bases each). Sequences were derived from CD4+ or CD8+ T cells sorted from blood, sampled in a trial of the OX40 agonist ivuxolimab. This clonotype was obtained from an adult with an advanced solid tumor such as melanoma, head and neck, liver or kidney cancer. The DNA for the CDR3 is TGTGCCAGCAGCTTATTTGGGGAGCGCAGGGCTACCACGGAGACCCAGTACTTC. This encodes CASSLFGERRATTETQYF.